Below are 8 T cell receptor beta chains sequenced from a single sample in a study of cytomegalovirus exposure and HLA in healthy donors. Primers included in the PCR were 60 Vbeta and 13 Jbeta primers. Generated by immunoSEQ multiplex PCR, the TCRdb table keeps only in-frame clones and is missing some. The sample gives 140,000 to 150,000 clones, roughly 72% of which show up once; 2.1% is in the top ten. Sequenced: PBMCs. The receptors derive from a man in his forties in good health and CMV-seronegative.

The rearrangement joins TRBV7-9 to TRBJ1-1; 7 bases are a match to TRBD1. Germline loops: CDR1 SEHNR, CDR2 FQNEAQ (reference sequence). With V trimmed by 5 bases and J by 5 bases, 11 bases remained unmatched. This CDR3 is built from 15 residues. CDR3: CASSNDRVVGTEAFF. As DNA, the CDR3 is TGTGCCAGCAGCAATGACAGGGTAGTAGGGACTGAAGCTTTCTTT.

The chain couples TRBV4-1 to TRBJ2-2; 11 bases fit TRBD2. The J segment lost 4 bases and the V segment lost 0 bases, leaving 7 bases of the junction unmatched. The CDR3 is made up of 18 amino acids. Germline V gene lookup returns CDR1 MGHRA and CDR2 YSYEKL. CDR3 sequence: CASSQDTSGGGGTGELFF. CDR3 bases: TGCGCCAGCAGCCAAGATACTAGCGGGGGTGGAGGCACCGGGGAGCTGTTTTTT.

This clone was detected only a few times. This chain connects TRBV10-3 to TRBJ1-4, with 11 nucleotides matching TRBD1. The V gene's germline CDR1 is ENHRY and CDR2 SYGVKD. The V gene end was trimmed by 10 bases and the J gene end by 6 bases; junction bases not matched to a gene: 7. The CDR3 covers 14 residues. CDR3 DNA sequence: TGTGCCACGGGACAGGGGGTTAGAGATGAAAAACTGTTTTTT. The encoded protein is CATGQGVRDEKLFF.

The chain recombines TRBV6-6 with TRBJ1-2; the D gene is possibly TRBD1 (6 bases). V was cut by 2 bases and J by 6 bases, with 13 bases left in between. The CDR3 loop spans 14 amino acids. Per the germline V gene, CDR1 is MNHNY and CDR2 is SVGAGI (reference sequence). The chain's CDR3 is CASSYQGTGDGYTF. DNA of the CDR3: TGTGCCAGCAGTTACCAGGGGACCGGGGATGGCTACACCTTC.

This rearrangement joins TRBV6-1 to TRBJ2-3, with D unresolved. Trimming removed 6 bases from V and 0 bases from J, with 10 bases in between. The CDR3 has 14 residues. The germline gives CDR1 MNHNS, CDR2 SASEGT. CDR3: CASRYSISTDTQYF. CDR3 DNA sequence: TGTGCCAGCAGATACAGCATTAGCACAGATACGCAGTATTTT.

J is TRBJ1-1 and V is TRBV7-9, with D unresolved. This CDR3 comprises 13 residues. Germline CDR1 reads SEHNR; CDR2 reads FQNEAQ (reference sequence). The ends were cut back, 1 base at V and 1 base at J, with 4 bases in the middle. The CDR3 reads CASSLVRNTEAFF. For the CDR3, the DNA is TGTGCCAGCAGCTTAGTCCGGAACACTGAAGCTTTCTTT.

In the case of this clone: Sequence at one end of the junction differs from germline and may be a read error. Other DNA sequences of this sample code for an identical CDR3. The rearrangement uses TRBV7-2 and TRBJ1-5; 10 bases align to TRBD1. The CDR3 runs to 15 residues. Germline assignment: CDR1 SGHTA and CDR2 FQGNSA. The CDR3 bases are TGTGCCAGCAGTTTAGCCGGGACAGGGGAAGAGCCCCAGCATTTT. Encoded protein: CASSLAGTGEEPQHF.

The rearrangement links TRBV9 to TRBJ1-1; maybe TRBD1 (5 bases). The CDR3 is 13 amino acids. The germline V gene has CDR1 SGDLS and CDR2 YYNGEE. V dropped 2 bases and J dropped 9 bases, with 14 bases sitting between them. CDR3 sequence reads: CASSVWGEDQAFF. The CDR3 DNA reads as TGTGCCAGCAGCGTTTGGGGGGAGGACCAAGCTTTCTTT.